This TCR beta chain comes out of a study of CD8 T cells in Susac syndrome (dated by TCRdb to the late 2010s). With respect to the entire study: The study used repertoire sequencing to test whether antigen drove CD8+ T cell activation and differentiation in Susac syndrome. The research as a whole found: The study acknowledged that relatively few individuals were included in the TCR sequencing and HLA analysis.

Peripheral blood CD8+ and CD4+ T cells from healthy donors, Susac syndrome patients and multiple sclerosis patients were profiled by high-throughput TCR beta sequencing. The multiple sclerosis controls were treatment-naive patients who had stable or active relapsing-remitting disease and met the revised McDonald criteria. CD8+ TEMRA cells were enriched by FACS, while bulk CD8+ and CD4+ T cells were purified by magnetic negative isolation. Blood was drawn into EDTA tubes, processed within 24 hours, and PBMCs were isolated by density gradient centrifugation. PBMCs intended for TCR sequencing were frozen in liquid nitrogen and were later thawed in a 37 degrees C water bath. The sorted or isolated CD4+, CD8+ and CD8+ TEMRA cells had a purity of 90% or higher. RNA was extracted using the RNeasy kit, and about 0.5 to 1 ug of the RNA was reverse transcribed with random hexamers. The immunoSEQ multiplex PCR assay, covering 54 Vbeta and 13 Jbeta segments, was used to amplify TCR beta CDR3 regions. Bias from PCR amplification was corrected by using a synthetic template baseline for primer optimization and for computational correction. Concerning the study's data processing: Reads were assigned to V, D and J genes according to IMGT and analyzed in immunoSEQ Analyzer, with only productive sequences retained. To calculate clonality, Shannon entropy was normalized by log2 of the number of productive unique sequences and then subtracted from one. For each patient and control, public and private clones were evaluated among the 100 most prevalent clones. Clones were defined as Susac-specific if absent from the healthy and MS cohorts, from approximately 1,100 published viral clones and from other ImmuneACCESS disease sequences. Clones were called with MiXCR by TCRdb after fastp trimmed the public reads at Q25, and only in-frame beta chains were retained. Rows are unified per CDR3 protein, each entry keeping the most common DNA and genes. The V and J calls, along with clone size, are taken from TCRdb and not from the paper's own processing. This sample has 110,000 or so distinct CDR3 sequences in its table, and roughly 93% of those were observed once. The top ten clonotypes cover just under 0.095% of the sample.

Details on this clonotype: Its recognized antigen is unknown. The sample holds no much larger clone one base away, and base qualities are not on file.

This clonotype was obtained from a human donor with multiple sclerosis. Sequencing used CD4+ T cells from PBMCs.

The DNA is TGCGCCAGCAGTCAATCGCCACAGGCATTCTCACCCCTCCACTTT. Its translation is CASSQSPQAFSPLHF. Rearrangement joined TRBV23-1 to TRBJ1-6; the D gene is possibly TRBD1, with 5 bases matching. TRBV23-1 has ORF status, its function being uncertain. The CDR3, from cysteine to phenylalanine, totals 15 residues. Here the CDR3 DNA is all that survives: 45 bases in frame from base 1. V is cut by 0 bases and J by 10 bases, and the space between the germline ends is 13 bases.